The next 18 T cell receptor beta chains were all read from a single sample in a study of CD8 T cells in ankylosing spondylitis. TCRdb fed the 5' RACE reads into MiXCR, producing one record per CDR3 protein. The sample shows 450,000 to 550,000 distinct CDR3 sequences, roughly 5.3% of them seen only once. These receptors have no identified antigens. Whole-study results and caveats: Blood from ankylosing spondylitis patients appeared to carry a characteristic roughly eight-variant TCR beta motif.

The sample consisted of blood, either unsorted or a sorted T cell fraction (not recorded which). These receptors came from a male donor with ankylosing spondylitis.

The gene calls are TRBV20-1 and TRBJ2-1, with D hard to call. Germline-derived CDR1 and CDR2 are DFQATT and SNEGSKA (reference sequence). The V end was cut by 3 bases, the J end by 9 bases, with 15 bases between. This CDR3 contains 13 residues. CDR3 sequence: CSARGKSVGEQFF. The CDR3 DNA is TGCAGTGCTAGGGGTAAATCGGTGGGTGAGCAGTTCTTC.

This clonotype has a count of ten or more. The chain links TRBV5-1 to TRBJ1-4, with a possible D match to TRBD1 (5 bases). Trimming pared 0 bases from V and 6 bases from J, leaving 9 bases between. CDR3 length: 14 amino acids. Germline V gene data show CDR1 as SGHRS and CDR2 as YFSETQ. CDR3 DNA sequence: TGCGCCAGCAGCTTGGAAGGGGAGTATGAAAAACTGTTTTTT. Its translation is CASSLEGEYEKLFF.

This chain uses TRBV24-1 with TRBJ2-3; D call uncertain. This CDR3 is built from 13 residues. V was shortened by 5 bases and J by 1 base, with 6 bases between the two germline ends. CDR1 is KGHDR and CDR2 is SFDVKD in the germline V gene. The CDR3 protein is CATSVARTDTQYF. CDR3 sequence (DNA): TGTGCCACCAGTGTTGCGCGCACAGATACGCAGTATTTT.

The chain carries TRBV5-1 and TRBJ2-3, with D maybe TRBD2 (6 bases). Germline CDR1 reads SGHRS; CDR2 reads YFSETQ. CDR3 length: 16 amino acids. V gave up 4 bases and J gave up 6 bases, with 21 bases separating them. This CDR3 is CASSVTGSSLRDTQYF. The CDR3 DNA is TGCGCCAGCAGCGTAACCGGGAGCTCCTTAAGGGATACGCAGTATTTT.

The sample holds many counts of this clonotype. This chain links TRBV5-8 with TRBJ1-2, with D hard to call. V lost 5 bases and J lost 6, with 11 bases in between. Germline lookup yields CDR1 SGHTS and CDR2 YDEGEE. The CDR3 length is 12 residues. The CDR3 nucleotides read TGTGCCAGCAGATTTCCAGGTCATGGCTACACCTTC. Residues: CASRFPGHGYTF.

This clonotype was seen many times. V usage is TRBV12-3 or TRBV12-4 and J usage is TRBJ1-3; D not resolved. Trimming left V 2 bases short and J 2 bases short, with 10 bases between. This CDR3 has 15 amino acids. The CDR3 DNA sequence: TGTGCCAGCAGTTTACGTCGGGGTACTGGAAACACCATATATTTT. Protein product: CASSLRRGTGNTIYF.

This clonotype has just a few counts. The chain joins TRBV7-2 to TRBJ2-1; 7 nucleotides agree with TRBD2. Trimming at V came to 5 bases and at J to 4 bases, leaving 14 bases not matched to a gene. The germline gives CDR1 SGHTA, CDR2 FQGNSA. This CDR3 has 17 amino acids. This CDR3 reads CASSIRRAGEGYNEQFF. The DNA of the CDR3 is TGTGCCAGCAGCATTAGGCGGGCGGGAGAAGGGTACAATGAGCAGTTCTTC.

The table lists this clonotype with many counts. The V call is TRBV7-9, the J call TRBJ2-1, with 7 bases aligning to TRBD1. V shed 3 bases, J shed 5 bases, and the junction held 4 bases outside the gene matches. Germline V gives CDR1 SEHNR, CDR2 FQNEAQ (reference sequence). CDR3 length equals 14 residues. CDR3 amino acids: CASSFSDRHNEQFF. For the CDR3, the DNA is TGTGCCAGCAGCTTCTCGGACAGGCACAATGAGCAGTTCTTC.

This clonotype was counted ten times or more. The rearrangement joins TRBV28 to TRBJ1-2; D is undetermined. This CDR3 has 13 residues. Germline V lookup: CDR1 MDHEN, CDR2 SYDVKM. Trimming pared 3 bases from V and 4 bases from J, leaving 9 bases between. CDR3 DNA sequence: TGTGCCAGCAGTTTTAACGAACCCTATGGCTACACCTTC. Translating gives CASSFNEPYGYTF.

This clonotype has ten or more counts. The CDR3: CASRPSLNTQYF. For the CDR3, the DNA is TGTGCCAGCAGGCCGTCGTTAAATACGCAGTATTTT. The chain employs TRBV28 and TRBJ2-3, with D uncertain. The CDR3 is 12 amino acids. Trimming cost V 6 bases and J 7 bases, with 11 bases left between them. CDR1 and CDR2 from the germline V gene are MDHEN and SYDVKM.

This clonotype was seen ten or more times. The rearrangement links TRBV29-1 to TRBJ1-2; TRBD1 matches 8 bases. The CDR3 loop spans 13 amino acids. Germline loops: CDR1 SQVTM, CDR2 ANQGSEA. Trimming took 5 bases from V and 6 from J; bases not matched to a gene: 8. In nucleotides, the CDR3 is TGCAGCGTTCCTGGACAGGGCAGGGATGGCTACACCTTC. Translating it yields CSVPGQGRDGYTF.

At least ten counts were recorded for this clonotype. The chain employs TRBV9 and TRBJ1-1; the D gene is possibly TRBD1 (5 bases). V lost 0 bases and J lost 8, with 11 bases in between. The CDR3 is made up of 13 amino acids. Germline lookup yields CDR1 SGDLS and CDR2 YYNGEE. The CDR3 DNA is TGTGCCAGCAGCGTAGGGCCCGGACACGAAGCTTTCTTT. Protein: CASSVGPGHEAFF.

There are many counts of this clonotype. The chain joins TRBV20-1 to TRBJ1-2; D may be TRBD1 (6 bases). CDR1 is DFQATT, CDR2 SNEGSKA, per germline (reference sequence). The V and J ends lost 4 bases and 1 base respectively, with 16 bases between them. CDR3 length: 15 amino acids. The CDR3 is CSATSSGVLNYGYTF. The CDR3 nucleotides are TGCAGTGCTACTTCCTCAGGGGTCCTTAACTATGGCTACACCTTC.

This clonotype occurred many times. The J gene is TRBJ1-1, the V gene TRBV27; tentatively, D is TRBD1 (5 bases). Trimming cost V 9 bases and J 5 bases, with 16 bases left between them. The CDR3 spans 13 residues. Germline CDR1 MNHEY, CDR2 SMNVEV (reference sequence). The chain's CDR3 is CASRPGRGTEAFF. The CDR3, as DNA: TGTGCCAGTCGTCCAGGGAGGGGAACTGAAGCTTTCTTT.

This chain joins TRBV6-1 and TRBJ1-1; D is undetermined. CDR3 size: 14 residues. Germline V gives CDR1 MNHNS, CDR2 SASEGT. Trimming cost V 6 bases and J 3 bases, with 14 bases left between them. The CDR3 sequence is CASSLGWADTEAFF. DNA for the CDR3: TGTGCCAGCAGCCTCGGTTGGGCGGACACTGAAGCTTTCTTT.

The sample holds many counts of this clonotype. The rearrangement joins TRBV7-2 to TRBJ2-5; D is undetermined. The length of the CDR3 is 11 residues. V was trimmed by 5 bases and J by 5 bases, leaving 6 bases between them. The germline CDR1 and CDR2 sequences are SGHTA and FQGNSA. In DNA form, the CDR3 reads TGTGCCAGCAGCATCCATGAGACCCAGTACTTC. Residues: CASSIHETQYF.

Many counts were recorded for this clonotype. The V gene is TRBV20-1, the J gene TRBJ2-1, with TRBD2 as a possible D gene (5 bases). This CDR3 has 13 residues. From germline, CDR1 is DFQATT and CDR2 SNEGSKA (reference sequence). V was shortened by 2 bases and J by 15 bases, with 20 bases between the two germline ends. The CDR3 nucleotides are TGCAGTGCTAGACTACTCAGCGAGGGCTGGGGGTTCTTC. Translation: CSARLLSEGWGFF.

This clonotype was seen ten or more times. J is TRBJ2-2 and V is TRBV28; 11 bases are shared with TRBD2. Germline V CDR1 and CDR2: MDHEN, SYDVKM. This CDR3 region has 18 residues. The trim removed 3 bases at V and 5 bases at J, leaving 11 bases unmatched. This CDR3 is CASSFTASGRRVTGELFF. Here the CDR3 DNA reads TGTGCCAGCAGTTTCACGGCTAGCGGGAGGAGGGTTACCGGGGAGCTGTTTTTT.